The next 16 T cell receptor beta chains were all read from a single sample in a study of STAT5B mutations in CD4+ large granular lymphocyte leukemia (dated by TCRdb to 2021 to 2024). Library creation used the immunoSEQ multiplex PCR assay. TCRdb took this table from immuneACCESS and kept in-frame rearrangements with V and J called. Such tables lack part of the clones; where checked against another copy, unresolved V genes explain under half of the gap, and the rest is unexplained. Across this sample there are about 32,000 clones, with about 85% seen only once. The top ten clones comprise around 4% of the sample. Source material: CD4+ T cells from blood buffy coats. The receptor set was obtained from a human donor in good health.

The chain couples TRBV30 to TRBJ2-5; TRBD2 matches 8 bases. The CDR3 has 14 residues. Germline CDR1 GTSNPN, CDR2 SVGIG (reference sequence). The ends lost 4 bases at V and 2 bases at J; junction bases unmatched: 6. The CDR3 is CAWNAGLGQETQYF. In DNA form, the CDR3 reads TGTGCCTGGAATGCGGGACTAGGGCAAGAGACCCAGTACTTC.

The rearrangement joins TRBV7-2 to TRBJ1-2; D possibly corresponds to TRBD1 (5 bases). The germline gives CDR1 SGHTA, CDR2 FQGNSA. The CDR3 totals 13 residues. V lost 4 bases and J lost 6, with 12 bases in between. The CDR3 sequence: CASSYRRGDGYTF. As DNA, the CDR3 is TGTGCCAGCAGCTATCGGCGGGGGGATGGCTACACCTTC.

The CDR3 nucleotides read TGTGCCAGCAGGAGGACAGGGGACAATGAGCAGTTCTTC. This codes for CASRRTGDNEQFF. The rearrangement links TRBV6-1 to TRBJ2-1; 9 bases are shared with TRBD1. Per the germline V gene, CDR1 is MNHNS and CDR2 is SASEGT. The CDR3 extends over 13 amino acids. J was trimmed by 5 bases and V by 6 bases; bases with no gene match: 2.

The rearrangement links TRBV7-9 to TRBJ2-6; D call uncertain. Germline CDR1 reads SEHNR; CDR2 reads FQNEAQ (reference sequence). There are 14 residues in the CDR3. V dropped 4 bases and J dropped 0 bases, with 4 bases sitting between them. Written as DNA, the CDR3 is TGTGCCAGCAGCTGGGTCTCTGGGGCCAACGTCCTGACTTTC. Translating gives CASSWVSGANVLTF. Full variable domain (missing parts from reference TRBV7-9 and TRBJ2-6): DTGVSQNPRHKITKRGQNVTFRCDPISEHNRLYWYRQTLGQGPEFLTYFQNEAQLEKSRLLSDRFSAERPKGSFSTLEIQRTEQGDSAMYLCASSWVSGANVLTFGAGSRLTVL.

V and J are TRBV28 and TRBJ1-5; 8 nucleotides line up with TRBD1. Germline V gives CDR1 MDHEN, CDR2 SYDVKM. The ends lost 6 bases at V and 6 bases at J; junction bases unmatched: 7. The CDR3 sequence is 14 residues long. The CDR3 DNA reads TGTGCCAGCAGGACAGGGGTGTTTCGTCAGCCCCAGCATTTT. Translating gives CASRTGVFRQPQHF.

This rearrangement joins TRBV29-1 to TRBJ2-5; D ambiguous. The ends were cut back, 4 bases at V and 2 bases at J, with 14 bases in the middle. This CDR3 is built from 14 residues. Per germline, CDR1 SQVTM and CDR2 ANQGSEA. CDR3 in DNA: TGCAGCGTTGCGGCTACAACCCCTCAAGAGACCCAGTACTTC. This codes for CSVAATTPQETQYF. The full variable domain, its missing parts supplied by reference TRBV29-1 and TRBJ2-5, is SAVISQKPSRDICQRGTSLTIQCQVDSQVTMMFWYRQQPGQSLTLIATANQGSEATYESGFVIDKFPISRPNLTFSTLTVSNMSPEDSSIYLCSVAATTPQETQYFGPGTRLLVL.

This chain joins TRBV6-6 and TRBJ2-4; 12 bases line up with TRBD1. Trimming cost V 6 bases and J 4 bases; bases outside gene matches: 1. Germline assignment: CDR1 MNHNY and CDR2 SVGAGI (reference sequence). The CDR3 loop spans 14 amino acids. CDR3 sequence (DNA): TGTGCCAGCAGGGGACAGGGGGCGAAAAACATTCAGTACTTC. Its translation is CASRGQGAKNIQYF.

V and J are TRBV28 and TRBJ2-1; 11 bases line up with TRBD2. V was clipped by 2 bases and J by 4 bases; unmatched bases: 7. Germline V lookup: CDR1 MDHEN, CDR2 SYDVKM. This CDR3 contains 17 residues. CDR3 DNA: TGTGCCAGCAGTTTAACGAGACTAGCGGGGAAGTACAATGAGCAGTTCTTC. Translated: CASSLTRLAGKYNEQFF.

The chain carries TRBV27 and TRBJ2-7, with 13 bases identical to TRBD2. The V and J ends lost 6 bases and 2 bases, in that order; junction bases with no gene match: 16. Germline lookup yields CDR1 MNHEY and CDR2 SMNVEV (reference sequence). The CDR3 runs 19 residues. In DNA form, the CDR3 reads TGTGCCAGCAGGCTATCGGGACTAGCGGGGACGTTTAATACCTACGAGCAGTACTTC. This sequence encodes CASRLSGLAGTFNTYEQYF.

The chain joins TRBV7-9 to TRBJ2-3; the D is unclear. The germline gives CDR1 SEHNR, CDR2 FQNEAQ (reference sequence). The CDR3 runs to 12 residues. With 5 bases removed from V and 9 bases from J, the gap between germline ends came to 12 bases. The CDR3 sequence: CASSAEAVTQYF. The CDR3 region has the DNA TGTGCCAGCAGCGCGGAAGCAGTAACGCAGTATTTT.

DNA for the CDR3: TGTGCCAGCAGTTTAGGTTCGGGTGGGAATCAGCCCCAGCATTTT. The encoded protein is CASSLGSGGNQPQHF. The V and J genes are TRBV28 and TRBJ1-5, with unresolved D. Trimming took off 2 bases at V and 4 bases at J, with 12 bases between the two ends. The CDR3 is 15 residues long. Germline V CDR1 and CDR2: MDHEN, SYDVKM.

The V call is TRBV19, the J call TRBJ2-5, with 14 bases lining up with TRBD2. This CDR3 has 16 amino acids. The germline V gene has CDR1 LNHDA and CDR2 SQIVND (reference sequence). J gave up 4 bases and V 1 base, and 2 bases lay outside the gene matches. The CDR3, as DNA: TGTGCCAGTAGTATAGGTGGGACTAGCGGGAGAGAGACCCAGTACTTC. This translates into CASSIGGTSGRETQYF.

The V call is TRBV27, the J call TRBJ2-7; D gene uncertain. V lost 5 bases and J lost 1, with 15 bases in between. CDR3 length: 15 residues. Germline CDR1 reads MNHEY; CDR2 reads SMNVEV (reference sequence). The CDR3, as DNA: TGTGCCAGCAGTCCTAGACGGCCTAAATCCTACGAGCAGTACTTC. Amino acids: CASSPRRPKSYEQYF.

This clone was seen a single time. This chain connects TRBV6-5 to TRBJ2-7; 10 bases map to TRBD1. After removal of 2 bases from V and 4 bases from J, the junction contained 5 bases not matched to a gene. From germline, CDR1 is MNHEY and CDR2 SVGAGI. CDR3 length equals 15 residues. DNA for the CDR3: TGTGCCAGCAGTTACGCCGGGACAGGGGATTACGAGCAGTACTTC. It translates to CASSYAGTGDYEQYF.

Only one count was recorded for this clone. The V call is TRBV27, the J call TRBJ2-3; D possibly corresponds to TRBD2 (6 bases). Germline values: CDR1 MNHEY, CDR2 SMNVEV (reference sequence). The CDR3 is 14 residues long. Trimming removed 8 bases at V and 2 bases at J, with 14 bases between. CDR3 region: CASAYGGTTDTQYF. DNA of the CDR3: TGTGCCAGCGCTTATGGGGGGACCACAGATACGCAGTATTTT.

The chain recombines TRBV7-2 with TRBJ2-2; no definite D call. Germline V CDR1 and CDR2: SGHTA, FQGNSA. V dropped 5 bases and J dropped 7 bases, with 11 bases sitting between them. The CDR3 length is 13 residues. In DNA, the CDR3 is TGTGCCAGCAGCGTACAAATCGGCGGGGAGCTGTTTTTT. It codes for CASSVQIGGELFF.